The next 19 T cell receptor beta chains were all read from a single sample in a study of T cells in Graves' hyperthyroidism and ophthalmopathy. The source material, RNA transcripts, was used to amplify TCR beta CDR3 regions. The study used the HTBI primer set for a first-round RT-PCR of the TCR CDR3. TCRdb reanalysed the multiplex PCR reads using MiXCR and keeps one entry per CDR3 protein. The repertoire holds some 270,000 distinct CDR3 sequences, with about 24% as singletons. The sample taken for sequencing was blood. These receptor sequences come from a woman in her forties with Graves' ophthalmopathy.

This clonotype showed up many times. This chain uses TRBV19 with TRBJ2-2; no definite D call. The CDR3 sequence is 13 residues long. Trimming removed 1 base from V and 4 bases from J, with 4 bases in between. Germline V gene lookup returns CDR1 LNHDA and CDR2 SQIVND (reference sequence). The CDR3 coding sequence is TGTGCCAGTAGTATAGTGGGCACCGGGGAGCTGTTTTTT. Translated: CASSIVGTGELFF.

This clonotype was counted ten times or more. This chain connects TRBV28 to TRBJ1-1; D possibly corresponds to TRBD1 (5 bases). Trimming pared 4 bases from V and 3 bases from J, leaving 15 bases between. From germline, CDR1 is MDHEN and CDR2 SYDVKM. The CDR3 is 15 residues long. CDR3 sequence reads: CASSSRTLRDTEAFF. CDR3 DNA: TGTGCCAGCAGTTCGCGGACACTCCGGGACACTGAAGCTTTCTTT. Variable domain in full (rest from reference TRBV28 and TRBJ1-1): DVKVTQSSRYLVKRTGEKVFLECVQDMDHENMFWYRQDPGLGLRLIYFSYDVKMKEKGDIPEGYSVSREKKERFSLILESASTNQTSMYLCASSSRTLRDTEAFFGQGTRLTVV.

This clonotype was seen repeatedly, ten times or more. The chain joins TRBV11-1 to TRBJ2-7; TRBD1 aligns across 9 bases. V was pared by 6 bases and J by 1 base, with 7 bases of the junction left unmatched. CDR1 is SGHAT and CDR2 is FQDESV in the germline V gene (reference sequence). The length of the CDR3 is 15 residues. This CDR3 reads CASRIRGTGSYEQYF. DNA of the CDR3: TGTGCCAGCAGGATAAGGGGGACAGGGTCCTACGAGCAGTACTTC.

This chain connects TRBV11-1 to TRBJ2-1; 16 nucleotides line up with TRBD2. Trimming removed 6 bases from V and 0 bases from J; junction bases left unmatched: 5. The CDR3 totals 18 residues. Germline V lookup: CDR1 SGHAT, CDR2 FQDESV (reference sequence). The CDR3 sequence is CASSPGTSGRASYNEQFF. DNA of the CDR3: TGTGCCAGCAGTCCCGGGACTAGCGGGAGGGCCTCCTACAATGAGCAGTTCTTC.

The table lists this clonotype with many counts. This chain uses TRBV28 with TRBJ2-3, with D possibly matching TRBD2 (6 bases). Germline CDR1 MDHEN, CDR2 SYDVKM. This CDR3 spans 15 amino acids. V was clipped by 4 bases and J by 2 bases, with 13 bases between them. CDR3 sequence reads: CASSYSGGDTDTQYF. The CDR3 DNA follows: TGTGCCAGCAGTTATAGCGGCGGGGACACAGATACGCAGTATTTT.

The gene calls are TRBV27 and TRBJ1-2, with a tentative D call TRBD1 (6 bases). Trimming removed 4 bases from V and 5 bases from J, with 14 bases in between. Germline assignment: CDR1 MNHEY and CDR2 SMNVEV (reference sequence). The CDR3 length is 14 residues. The CDR3 sequence: CASSSGGLRYGYTF. The CDR3 nucleotides are TGTGCCAGCAGTTCCGGGGGGCTTCGGTATGGCTACACCTTC.

This clonotype came up many times. The gene calls are TRBV24-1 and TRBJ2-5; 7 positions match TRBD1. V lost 5 bases, J lost 4 bases, and 6 bases stayed unmatched. The CDR3 runs 14 residues. Germline CDR1 reads KGHDR; CDR2 reads SFDVKD. CDR3: CATSGQGIGETQYF. The CDR3 DNA sequence: TGTGCCACCAGTGGACAGGGAATCGGAGAGACCCAGTACTTC.

This clonotype was recorded many times. The rearrangement joins TRBV28 to TRBJ2-5, with no clear D. The germline V gene has CDR1 MDHEN and CDR2 SYDVKM. CDR3 size: 15 residues. Deletions cut 2 bases from V and 5 bases from J, with 15 bases between. For the CDR3, the DNA is TGTGCCAGCAGTTTAAGGGTTCGTATCGGCGAGACCCAGTACTTC. The encoded protein is CASSLRVRIGETQYF.

There are many counts of this clonotype. The rearrangement joins TRBV20-1 to TRBJ2-5; a possible D gene is TRBD2 (5 bases). This CDR3 comprises 18 residues. The V gene's germline CDR1 is DFQATT and CDR2 SNEGSKA (reference sequence). Trimming cost V 0 bases and J 2 bases, with 22 bases left between them. The CDR3 spells CSARETRLATRLQETQYF. Written as DNA, the CDR3 is TGCAGTGCTAGAGAGACCCGGCTAGCCACACGGTTACAAGAGACCCAGTACTTC.

This clonotype was picked up many times. The V call is TRBV5-1, the J call TRBJ2-7, with 9 bases aligning to TRBD1. This CDR3 region has 14 residues. V dropped 5 bases and J dropped 3; count of bases not matched to a gene: 6. Germline V gives CDR1 SGHRS, CDR2 YFSETQ. The DNA of the CDR3 is TGCGCCAGCAGGTTGACAGGGGGGGGCTACGAGCAGTACTTC. Its protein product is CASRLTGGGYEQYF.

Ten or more counts support this clonotype. The chain carries TRBV24-1 and TRBJ2-2; 7 nucleotides agree with TRBD2. Trimming cost V 10 bases and J 4 bases; bases outside gene matches: 14. The length of the CDR3 is 16 residues. CDR1 KGHDR and CDR2 SFDVKD come from the germline V gene. CDR3: CATGGTGLDGTGELFF. The CDR3 DNA reads TGTGCCACTGGGGGGACCGGACTAGATGGCACCGGGGAGCTGTTTTTT.

Ten or more counts support this clonotype. The chain couples TRBV10-3 to TRBJ1-1; TRBD1 matches 9 bases. Germline lookup yields CDR1 ENHRY and CDR2 SYGVKD. The CDR3 runs 15 residues. The V segment lost 6 bases and the J segment 5 bases; nucleotides outside the gene matches: 10. The CDR3 DNA reads as TGTGCCATCAGGAATCCGGGACAGGGAAGTACTGAAGCTTTCTTT. Translated: CAIRNPGQGSTEAFF.

A remark on this clonotype: One end of the junction fails to match germline, which may point to a read error. The rearrangement links TRBV30 to TRBJ1-2; no definite D call. The CDR3 extends over 12 amino acids. CDR1 and CDR2 (germline): GTSNPN, SVGIG (reference sequence). CDR3 coding DNA: TGTGCCTGGAGCCAAACTAACTATGGCTACAACTTC. Translated, it gives CAWSQTNYGYNF.

This chain joins TRBV6-1 and TRBJ1-1, with D hard to call. Trimming stripped 1 base from V and 7 bases from J, with 4 bases between. CDR1 and CDR2 from the germline V gene are MNHNS and SASEGT. The CDR3 extends over 11 amino acids. DNA for the CDR3: TGTGCCAGCAGTGAAGTCGGTGAAGCTTTCTTT. It codes for CASSEVGEAFF.

This clonotype was counted at least ten times. The chain has TRBV2 and TRBJ2-7; D is unresolved. This CDR3 contains 12 residues. The germline CDR1 and CDR2 sequences are SNHLY and FYNNEI. V lost 6 bases to trimming and J lost 2 bases, with 8 bases between them. CDR3 in amino acids: CASRTVPYEQYF. In DNA, the CDR3 is TGTGCCAGCAGGACGGTTCCCTACGAGCAGTACTTC.

This clonotype was recorded many times. V usage is TRBV28 and J usage is TRBJ1-5; D is unclear. The CDR3 spans 15 residues. Per germline, CDR1 MDHEN and CDR2 SYDVKM. Trimming cost V 6 bases and J 4 bases, with 16 bases left between them. Here the CDR3 DNA reads TGTGCCAGCAGCTACGAGAGACGGCCGAATCAGCCCCAGCATTTT. Translated: CASSYERRPNQPQHF. Drawing the rest from reference TRBV28 and TRBJ1-5, the complete variable domain is DVKVTQSSRYLVKRTGEKVFLECVQDMDHENMFWYRQDPGLGLRLIYFSYDVKMKEKGDIPEGYSVSREKKERFSLILESASTNQTSMYLCASSYERRPNQPQHFGDGTRLSIL.

This clonotype has ten or more counts. The chain couples TRBV5-1 to TRBJ1-1; 7 bases map to TRBD1. CDR3 length equals 15 residues. Germline CDR1 SGHRS, CDR2 YFSETQ. The V and J ends lost 0 bases and 7 bases, in that order; junction bases with no gene match: 9. CDR3 region: CASSLGTGQADEAFF. The CDR3 DNA follows: TGCGCCAGCAGCTTGGGGACCGGACAGGCCGATGAAGCTTTCTTT. Combining the CDR3 with reference TRBV5-1 and TRBJ1-1 gives the whole variable domain KAGVTQTPRYLIKTRGQQVTLSCSPISGHRSVSWYQQTPGQGLQFLFEYFSETQRNKGNFPGRFSGRQFSNSRSEMNVSTLELGDSALYLCASSLGTGQADEAFFGQGTRLTVV.

This clonotype occurred a few times. The chain's CDR3 is CASSLPHRGRYEQYF. CDR3 DNA sequence: TGTGCCAGCAGCCTTCCTCACAGGGGAAGGTACGAGCAGTACTTC. The chain is built from TRBV12-3 or TRBV12-4 and TRBJ2-7; 7 bases are a match to TRBD1. J gave up 4 bases and V 6 bases, and 12 bases lay outside the gene matches. The CDR3 extends over 15 amino acids.

The V gene is TRBV6-1, the J gene TRBJ2-2; TRBD1 matches 8 bases. Per germline, CDR1 MNHNS and CDR2 SASEGT. This CDR3 region has 15 residues. The V and J ends lost 6 bases and 2 bases, in that order; junction bases with no gene match: 5. The CDR3 spells CASSLQGGNTGELFF. CDR3 sequence (DNA): TGTGCCAGCAGCCTACAGGGGGGTAACACCGGGGAGCTGTTTTTT.